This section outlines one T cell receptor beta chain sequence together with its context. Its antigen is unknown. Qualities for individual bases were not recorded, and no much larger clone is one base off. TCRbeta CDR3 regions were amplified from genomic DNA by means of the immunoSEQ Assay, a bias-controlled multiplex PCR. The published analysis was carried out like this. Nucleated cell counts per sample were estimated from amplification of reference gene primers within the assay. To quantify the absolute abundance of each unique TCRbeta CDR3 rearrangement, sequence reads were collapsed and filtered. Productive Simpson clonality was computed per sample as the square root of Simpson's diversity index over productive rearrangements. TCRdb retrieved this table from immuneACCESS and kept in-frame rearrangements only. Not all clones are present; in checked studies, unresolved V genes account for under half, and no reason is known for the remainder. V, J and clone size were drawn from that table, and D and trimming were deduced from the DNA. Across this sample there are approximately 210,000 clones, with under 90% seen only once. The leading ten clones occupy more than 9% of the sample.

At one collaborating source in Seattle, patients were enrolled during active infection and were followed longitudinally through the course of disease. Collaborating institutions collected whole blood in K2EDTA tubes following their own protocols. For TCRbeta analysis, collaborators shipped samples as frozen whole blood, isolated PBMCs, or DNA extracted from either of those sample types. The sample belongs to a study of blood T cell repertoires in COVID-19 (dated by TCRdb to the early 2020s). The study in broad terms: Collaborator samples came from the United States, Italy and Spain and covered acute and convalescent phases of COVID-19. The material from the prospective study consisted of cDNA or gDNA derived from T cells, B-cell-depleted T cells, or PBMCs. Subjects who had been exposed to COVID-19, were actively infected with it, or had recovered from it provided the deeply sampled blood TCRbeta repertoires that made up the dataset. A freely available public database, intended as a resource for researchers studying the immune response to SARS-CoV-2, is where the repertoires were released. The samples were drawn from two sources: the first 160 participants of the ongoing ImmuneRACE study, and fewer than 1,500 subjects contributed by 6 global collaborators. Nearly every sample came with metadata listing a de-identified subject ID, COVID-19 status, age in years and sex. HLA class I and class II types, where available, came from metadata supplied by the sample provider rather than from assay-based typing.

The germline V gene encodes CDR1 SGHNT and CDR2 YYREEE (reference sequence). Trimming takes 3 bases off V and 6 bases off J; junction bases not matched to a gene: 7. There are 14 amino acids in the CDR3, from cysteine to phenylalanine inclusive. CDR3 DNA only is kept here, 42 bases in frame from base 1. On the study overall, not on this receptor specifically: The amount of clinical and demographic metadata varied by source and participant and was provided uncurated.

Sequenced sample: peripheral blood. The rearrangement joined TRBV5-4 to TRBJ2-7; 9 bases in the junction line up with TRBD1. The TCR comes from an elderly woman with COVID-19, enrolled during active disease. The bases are TGTGCCAGCAGCTCAGGGGACAGGGTAGTCGAGCAGTACTTC. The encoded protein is CASSSGDRVVEQYF.